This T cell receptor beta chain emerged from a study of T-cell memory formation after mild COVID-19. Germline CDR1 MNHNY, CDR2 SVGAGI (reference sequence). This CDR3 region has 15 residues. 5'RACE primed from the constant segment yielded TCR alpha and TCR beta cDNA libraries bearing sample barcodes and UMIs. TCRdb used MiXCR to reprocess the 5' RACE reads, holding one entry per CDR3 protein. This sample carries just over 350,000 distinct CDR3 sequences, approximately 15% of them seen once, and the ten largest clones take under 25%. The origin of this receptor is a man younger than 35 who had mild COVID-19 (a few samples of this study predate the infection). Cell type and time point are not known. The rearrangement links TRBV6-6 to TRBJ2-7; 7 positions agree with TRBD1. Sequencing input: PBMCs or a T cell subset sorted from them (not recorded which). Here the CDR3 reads CATQRGRGVIYEQYV. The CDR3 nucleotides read TGTGCGACACAAAGGGGGCGCGGTGTTATATACGAGCAGTACGTC.